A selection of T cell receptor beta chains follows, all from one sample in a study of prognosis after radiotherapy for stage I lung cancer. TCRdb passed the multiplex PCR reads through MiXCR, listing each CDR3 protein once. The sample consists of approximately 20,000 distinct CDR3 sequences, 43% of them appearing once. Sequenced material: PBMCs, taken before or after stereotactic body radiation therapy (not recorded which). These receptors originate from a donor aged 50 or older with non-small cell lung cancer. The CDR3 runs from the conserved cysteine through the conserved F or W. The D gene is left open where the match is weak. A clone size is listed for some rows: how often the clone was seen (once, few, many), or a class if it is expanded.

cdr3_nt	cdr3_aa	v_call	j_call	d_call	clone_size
TGTGCCAGCAGTTCGGACCTATGGGGCACCGGGGAGCTGTTTTTT	CASSSDLWGTGELFF	TRBV27	TRBJ2-2	.	.
TGTGCCTCCACGAGGGTATCGTCTAACTATGGCTACACCTTC	CASTRVSSNYGYTF	TRBV30	TRBJ1-2	.	.
TGTGCCAGCAGCCCCGGGTGGGCTAGCGGGAGTGTAGATGAGCAGTTCTTC	CASSPGWASGSVDEQFF	TRBV3-1	TRBJ2-1	TRBD2	many
TGCGCCAGCAGCCAAGACGGGACGGGCCAAGAGACCCAGTACTTC	CASSQDGTGQETQYF	TRBV4-3	TRBJ2-5	.	many
TGTGCCAGCACCTCGGGGGGGGTCGGGCCCACAGATACGCAGTATTTT	CASTSGGVGPTDTQYF	TRBV28	TRBJ2-3	TRBD2	many
TGTGCCAGCAGCGGAGCCGGGACTCCCGTCAATGAGCAGTTCTTC	CASSGAGTPVNEQFF	TRBV9	TRBJ2-1	.	.
TGTGCCAGCAGTTTATCTGGGGCCAACGTCCTGACTTTC	CASSLSGANVLTF	TRBV27	TRBJ2-6	.	many
TGTGCCAGCAGTCGGCTAGCGGGAGGGGGGGCAGATACGCAGTATTTT	CASSRLAGGGADTQYF	TRBV6-1	TRBJ2-3	TRBD2	many
TGTGCCAGCAGTGCCCGGGGGGCACTGTACTTC	CASSARGALYF	TRBV6-1	TRBJ2-5	.	.
TGCAGTGCTAGAGATTCAATTACCGCAGAAAATAACTATGGCTACACCTTC	CSARDSITAENNYGYTF	TRBV20-1	TRBJ1-2	.	.
TGTGCCAGCATCTCTACCCCCGCGACCGGGGAGCTGTTTTTT	CASISTPATGELFF	TRBV28	TRBJ2-2	.	.
TGCGCCAGCAGCTACGGGACTCAGGCCTACGAGCAGTACTTC	CASSYGTQAYEQYF	TRBV4-1	TRBJ2-7	.	.
TGTGCCAGTAGTATAGTCGGGGTGTGGTTTAGCAATGAGCAGTTCTTC	CASSIVGVWFSNEQFF	TRBV19	TRBJ2-1	.	.
TGTGCCAGCAGTCCCTTAGCGGGAGTAGGCGGGGAGCTGTTTTTT	CASSPLAGVGGELFF	TRBV27	TRBJ2-2	TRBD2	.
TGTGCCAGCAGCCAAGGGGCCTTTCATGGGGGTGAGCAGTTCTTC	CASSQGAFHGGEQFF	TRBV11-3	TRBJ2-1	.	many
TGTGCCAGCAGTCCTCGAACGGGACTAGGGGGATGGGGCGAGCAGTACTTC	CASSPRTGLGGWGEQYF	TRBV6-1	TRBJ2-7	TRBD2	.
TGCAGTGCTAGAGATAGGTCCGTAGGGCAGTATTTT	CSARDRSVGQYF	TRBV20-1	TRBJ2-3	.	many
TGTGCCAGCAGTCCTGACCCGGGACACAGGTCCTACGAGCAGTACTTC	CASSPDPGHRSYEQYF	TRBV6-1	TRBJ2-7	.	.
TGTGCCAGCAGCTTGGACAGTAGTTCACCCCTCCACTTT	CASSLDSSSPLHF	TRBV7-2	TRBJ1-6	.	.
TGCGCCAGCAGCACCGGACAGGGGCAAGAGACCCAGTACTTC	CASSTGQGQETQYF	TRBV5-1	TRBJ2-5	TRBD1	many
TGTGCCACCAGTGGGTGGGCCCGGATCGACTATGGCTACACCTTC	CATSGWARIDYGYTF	TRBV24-1	TRBJ1-2	.	once
TGTGCCAGCAGCCAAGATCGGGCAGCCCTGTGGGTTTACAATGAGCAGTTCTTC	CASSQDRAALWVYNEQFF	TRBV3-1	TRBJ2-1	.	.
TGTGCCAGCAGCACTAGAGGAGGGGGCGGTTCACCCCTCCACTTT	CASSTRGGGGSPLHF	TRBV3-1	TRBJ1-6	TRBD1	many
TGTGCCAGCAGTTTGTCCGGGGGGAGCTTAACAGATACGCAGTATTTT	CASSLSGGSLTDTQYF	TRBV27	TRBJ2-3	TRBD2	.
TGTGCCAGCTGTCTGGCTTGGGGGCTCAGGGGCACTGAAGCCTTCTTT	CASCLAWGLRGTEAFF	TRBV6-1	TRBJ1-1	.	once
TGTGCCAGCAGTTTCGGGGGGCGGGGCTACACCTTC	CASSFGGRGYTF	TRBV12-3/TRBV12-4	TRBJ1-2	.	.
TGTGCCAGCAGCCAGGGGGCGCGGTACGAGCAGTACTTC	CASSQGARYEQYF	TRBV7-6	TRBJ2-7	TRBD1	many
TGCGCCAGCAGTGAGGGGGGTAGCGGAGCTTACAATGAGCAGTTCTTC	CASSEGGSGAYNEQFF	TRBV10-2	TRBJ2-1	.	many
TGTGCCAGCAGCTTAATACCAGGCGGAGGGCCTTTTCAAGAGACCCAGTACTTC	CASSLIPGGGPFQETQYF	TRBV5-5	TRBJ2-5	.	many
TGTGCCAGCAGCGTCAGGGACAGCCAAGGAAGCACCATATATTTT	CASSVRDSQGSTIYF	TRBV9	TRBJ1-3	TRBD1	many
TGTGCCACCAGTGAGGCCGGGACAGTGGCCAATCAGCCCCAGCATTTT	CATSEAGTVANQPQHF	TRBV24-1	TRBJ1-5	TRBD1	.
TGCGCCAGCAGCTGGGGGGACTCTAATTCACCCCTCCACTTT	CASSWGDSNSPLHF	TRBV5-1	TRBJ1-6	.	few
TGTGCCAGCAGCCAGAGGAGCGGGGGGCTGAATGAGCAGTTCTTC	CASSQRSGGLNEQFF	TRBV7-9	TRBJ2-1	TRBD2	many
TGCAGTGCTAGCAGGGTCCAGCGCCACACAGATACGCAGTATTTT	CSASRVQRHTDTQYF	TRBV20-1	TRBJ2-3	.	.
TGTGCCAGCAGTGACTCGCCAGGGGGCACAGATACGCAGTATTTT	CASSDSPGGTDTQYF	TRBV6-4	TRBJ2-3	.	.
TGTGCCACCAGTGATTTGGGGACTAGCGGGCGAAACTTC	CATSDLGTSGRNF	TRBV24-1	TRBJ2-1	TRBD2	many
TGTGCCAGCAGTTCGGGTAGGGTCGGCTTCGAGCAGTACTTC	CASSSGRVGFEQYF	TRBV12-3/TRBV12-4	TRBJ2-7	.	few
TGCAGTGCTACGGACAGGACCTACGAGCAGTACTTC	CSATDRTYEQYF	TRBV20-1	TRBJ2-7	TRBD1	many
TGTGCCAGCAGTCGAGCGGGGGGTACGCAGTATTTT	CASSRAGGTQYF	TRBV7-3	TRBJ2-3	TRBD2	many
TGTGCCACCAGCTTGGGTGGGACAGGGAGGAATCAGCCCCAGCATTTT	CATSLGGTGRNQPQHF	TRBV15	TRBJ1-5	TRBD1	many
TGCAGTGCTAGAGATCGCTTTTGGGGATCTGAAGCTTTCTTT	CSARDRFWGSEAFF	TRBV20-1	TRBJ1-1	.	.
TGTGCCAGCAGTGCCCCACACGGTGCGGGAGGGGGGAGGTACAATGAGCAGTTCTTC	CASSAPHGAGGGRYNEQFF	TRBV2	TRBJ2-1	TRBD2	.
TGCGCCAGCAGCTTGGCTCTGAATGAGCAGTTCTTC	CASSLALNEQFF	TRBV5-1	TRBJ2-1	.	many
TGTGCCAGCAGCTCACAGGGGCCCGAGCAGTACTTC	CASSSQGPEQYF	TRBV28	TRBJ2-7	TRBD1	.
TGTGCCAGCAGTGAATACAGCAAGGGACACTATGGCAACACCTTC	CASSEYSKGHYGNTF	TRBV6-2/TRBV6-3	TRBJ1-2	.	once